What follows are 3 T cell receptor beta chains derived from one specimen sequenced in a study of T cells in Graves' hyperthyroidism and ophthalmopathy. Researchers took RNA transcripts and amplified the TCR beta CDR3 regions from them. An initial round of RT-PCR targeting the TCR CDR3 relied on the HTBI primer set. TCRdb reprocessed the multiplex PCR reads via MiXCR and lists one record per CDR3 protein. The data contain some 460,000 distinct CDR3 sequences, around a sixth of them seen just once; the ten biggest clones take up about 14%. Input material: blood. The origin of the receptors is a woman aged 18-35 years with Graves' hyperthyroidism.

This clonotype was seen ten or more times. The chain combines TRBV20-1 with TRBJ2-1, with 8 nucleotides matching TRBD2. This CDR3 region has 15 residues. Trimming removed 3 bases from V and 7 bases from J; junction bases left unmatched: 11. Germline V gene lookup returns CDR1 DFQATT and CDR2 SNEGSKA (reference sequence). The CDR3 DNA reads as TGCAGTGCTAGCCTTGGGAGCGGGAGTCGGAATGAGCAGTTCTTC. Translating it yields CSASLGSGSRNEQFF.

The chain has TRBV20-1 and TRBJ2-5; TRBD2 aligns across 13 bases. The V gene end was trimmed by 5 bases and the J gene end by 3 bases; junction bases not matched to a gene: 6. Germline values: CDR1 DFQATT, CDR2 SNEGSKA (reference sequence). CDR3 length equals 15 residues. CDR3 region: CSAYRLAGGKETQYF. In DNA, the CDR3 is TGCAGTGCTTACCGACTAGCGGGGGGTAAAGAGACCCAGTACTTC.

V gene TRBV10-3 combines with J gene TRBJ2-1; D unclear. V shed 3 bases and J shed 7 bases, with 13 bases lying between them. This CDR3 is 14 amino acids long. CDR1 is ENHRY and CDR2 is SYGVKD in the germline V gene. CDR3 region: CAISDLPAMNEQFF. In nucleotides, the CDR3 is TGTGCCATCAGTGATTTGCCAGCGATGAATGAGCAGTTCTTC.